The clone carrying this TCR beta chain appeared a few times. Its target is unknown. The assay was immunoSEQ multiplex PCR, and TCRdb's table has in-frame clones only and misses some. The table includes approximately 170,000 clones, over 75% detected once. These data are taken from a study of T cell responses to AZD1222 COVID-19 vaccine. Whole-study results and caveats: Across the whole spike, CD4 TCRs peaked at regions 160-218 and 743-854.

This CDR3 spans 15 amino acids. The germline V gene has CDR1 SNHLY and CDR2 FYNNEI. The V end lost 4 bases, the J end lost 0 bases, and 10 bases lay between the germline ends. The chain employs TRBV2 and TRBJ1-3, with no clear D. The sequence was collected from an adult in good health. This specimen consisted of peripheral blood, obtained on day 0 of AZD1222 vaccination. DNA of the CDR3: TGTGCCAGCAGTGCCCCTGACATCTCTGGAAACACCATATATTTT. It encodes CASSAPDISGNTIYF. Drawing the rest from reference TRBV2 and TRBJ1-3, the complete variable domain is EPEVTQTPSHQVTQMGQEVILRCVPISNHLYFYWYRQILGQKVEFLVSFYNNEISEKSEIFDDQFSVERPDGSNFTLKIRSTKLEDSAMYFCASSAPDISGNTIYFGEGSWLTVV.